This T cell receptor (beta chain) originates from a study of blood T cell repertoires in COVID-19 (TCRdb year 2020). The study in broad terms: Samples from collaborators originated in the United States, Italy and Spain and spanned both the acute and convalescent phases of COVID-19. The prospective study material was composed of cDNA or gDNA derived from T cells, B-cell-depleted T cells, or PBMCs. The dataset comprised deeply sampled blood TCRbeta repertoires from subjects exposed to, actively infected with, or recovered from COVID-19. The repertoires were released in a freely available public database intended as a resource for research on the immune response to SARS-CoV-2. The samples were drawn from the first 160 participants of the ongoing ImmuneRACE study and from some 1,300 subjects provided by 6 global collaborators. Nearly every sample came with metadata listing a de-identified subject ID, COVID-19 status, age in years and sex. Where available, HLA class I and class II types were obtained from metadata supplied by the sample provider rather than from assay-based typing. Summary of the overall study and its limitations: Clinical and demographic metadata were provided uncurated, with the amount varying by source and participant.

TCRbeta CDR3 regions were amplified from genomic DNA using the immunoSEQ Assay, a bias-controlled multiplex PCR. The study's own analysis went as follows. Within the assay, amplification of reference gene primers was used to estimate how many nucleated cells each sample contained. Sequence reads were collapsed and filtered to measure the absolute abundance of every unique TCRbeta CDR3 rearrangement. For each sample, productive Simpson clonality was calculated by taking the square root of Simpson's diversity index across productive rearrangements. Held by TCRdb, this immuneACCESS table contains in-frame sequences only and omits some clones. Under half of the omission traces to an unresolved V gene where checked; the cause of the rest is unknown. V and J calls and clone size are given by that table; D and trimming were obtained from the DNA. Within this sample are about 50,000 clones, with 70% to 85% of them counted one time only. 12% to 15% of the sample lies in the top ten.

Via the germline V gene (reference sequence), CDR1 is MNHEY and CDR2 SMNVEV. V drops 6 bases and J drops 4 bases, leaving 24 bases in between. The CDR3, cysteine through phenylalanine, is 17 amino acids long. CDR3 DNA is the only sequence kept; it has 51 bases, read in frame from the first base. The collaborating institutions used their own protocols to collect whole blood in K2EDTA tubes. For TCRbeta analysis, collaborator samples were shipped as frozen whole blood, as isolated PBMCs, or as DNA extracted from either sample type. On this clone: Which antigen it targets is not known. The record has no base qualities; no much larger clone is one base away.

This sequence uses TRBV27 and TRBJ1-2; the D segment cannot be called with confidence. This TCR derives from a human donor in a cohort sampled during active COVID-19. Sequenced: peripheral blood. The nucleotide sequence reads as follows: TGTGCCAGCAGGTCAAACAGATATCCTGATACCTTCTATGGCTACACCTTC. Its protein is CASRSNRYPDTFYGYTF.